A single sample gave rise to the 4 T cell receptor beta chains below, sequenced in a study of T cell responses to AZD1222 COVID-19 vaccine. The method was immunoSEQ multiplex PCR; TCRdb's version includes in-frame clones alone and lacks a portion of them. The data hold around 140,000 clones, with over 90% observed a single time. The material was peripheral blood, obtained on day 0 of AZD1222 vaccination. These TCRs come from an adult in good health.

The chain has TRBV10-3 and TRBJ1-1; D not resolved. V lost 3 bases and J 6 bases, leaving 14 bases between the germline ends. CDR1 and CDR2 from the germline V gene are ENHRY and SYGVKD. This CDR3 has 14 residues. The CDR3 sequence: CAISDRKRESEAFF. The DNA for the CDR3 is TGTGCCATCAGTGACAGGAAAAGGGAGTCTGAAGCTTTCTTT.

The rearrangement uses TRBV4-2 and TRBJ1-1, with D perhaps TRBD1 (6 bases). Germline-derived CDR1 and CDR2 are LGHNA and YNFKEQ. Trimming pared 0 bases from V and 1 base from J, leaving 12 bases between. The CDR3 has 16 residues. The CDR3: CASSQDGRGWNTEAFF. Written as DNA, the CDR3 is TGTGCCAGCAGCCAAGATGGCAGGGGCTGGAACACTGAAGCTTTCTTT.

This clone was found a few times. The gene calls are TRBV7-8 and TRBJ1-4; unclear D gene. This CDR3 spans 17 amino acids. The germline V and J ends were trimmed by 0 bases and 0 bases, with 11 bases remaining between them. Germline assignment: CDR1 SGHVS and CDR2 FQNEAQ. The CDR3 DNA follows: TGTGCCAGCAGCTTAGCGCTGGCGTCACCAACTAATGAAAAACTGTTTTTT. Translation gives CASSLALASPTNEKLFF. Looking up the rest from reference TRBV7-8 and TRBJ1-4 gives the full variable domain: GAGVSQSPRYKVAKRGQDVALRCDPISGHVSLFWYQQALGQGPEFLTYFQNEAQLDKSGLPSDRFFAERPEGSVSTLKIQRTQQEDSAVYLCASSLALASPTNEKLFFGSGTQLSVL.

This chain links TRBV15 with TRBJ2-7; D uncertain. V lost 0 bases and J 4 bases, leaving 13 bases between the germline ends. The CDR3 is made up of 15 amino acids. Germline CDR1 LNHNV, CDR2 YYDKDF (reference sequence). The CDR3 loop is CATSREKGLGYEQYF. In DNA, the CDR3 is TGTGCCACCAGCAGAGAGAAGGGTTTGGGATACGAGCAGTACTTC.